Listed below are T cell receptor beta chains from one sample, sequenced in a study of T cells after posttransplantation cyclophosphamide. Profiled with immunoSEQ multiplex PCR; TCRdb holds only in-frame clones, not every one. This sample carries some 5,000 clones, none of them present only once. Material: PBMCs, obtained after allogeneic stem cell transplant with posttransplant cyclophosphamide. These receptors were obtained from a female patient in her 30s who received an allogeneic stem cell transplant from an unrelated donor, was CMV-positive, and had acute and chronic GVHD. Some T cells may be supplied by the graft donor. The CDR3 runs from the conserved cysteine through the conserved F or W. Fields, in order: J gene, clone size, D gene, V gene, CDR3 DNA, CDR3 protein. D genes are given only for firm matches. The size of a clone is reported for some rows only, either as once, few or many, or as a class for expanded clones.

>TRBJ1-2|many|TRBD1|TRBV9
TGTGCCAGCAGCGTAGAGACAGGGACTAACTATGGCTACACCTTC
CASSVETGTNYGYTF
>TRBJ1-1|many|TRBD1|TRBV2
TGTGCCAGCAGAACCTTCGGACAGGAGTTAAGGGACACTGAAGCTTTCTTT
CASRTFGQELRDTEAFF
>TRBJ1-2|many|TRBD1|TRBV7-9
TGTGCCAGCAGCTTAGCGGTGGACAGGGGGGGAGGCTACACCTTC
CASSLAVDRGGGYTF
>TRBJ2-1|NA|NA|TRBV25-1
TGTGCCAGCAGCCCACAGGGAACTACTAGGAATGAGCAGTTCTTC
CASSPQGTTRNEQFF
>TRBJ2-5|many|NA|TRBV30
TGTGCCTGGAGTACGGGGAGAACCCAAGAGACCCAGTACTTC
CAWSTGRTQETQYF
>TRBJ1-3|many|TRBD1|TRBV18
TGTGCCAGCTCACCTAGGACAGGCCCGTCCGGAAACACCATATATTTT
CASSPRTGPSGNTIYF
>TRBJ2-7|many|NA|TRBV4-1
TGCGCCAGCAGCCAAGAAGGAGGATTCTCCTACGAGCAGTACTTC
CASSQEGGFSYEQYF
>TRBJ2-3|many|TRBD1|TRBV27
TGTGCCAGCAGTCTACAAGGGACAGCAGATACGCAGTATTTT
CASSLQGTADTQYF
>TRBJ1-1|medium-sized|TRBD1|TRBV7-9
TGTGCCAGCAGCTCCATTGACAGGGGGCGAGGGACTGAAGCTTTCTTT
CASSSIDRGRGTEAFF
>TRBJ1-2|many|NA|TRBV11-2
TGTGCCAGCAGCTTAGAGGCAGATGGCTACACCTTC
CASSLEADGYTF
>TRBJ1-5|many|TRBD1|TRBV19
TGTGCCAGTAGTATCCCCCAGGGGGGAGGTCAGCCCCAGCATTTT
CASSIPQGGGQPQHF
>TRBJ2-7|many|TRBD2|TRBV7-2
TGTGCCAGCAGCTTTGGACTAGCGGGAACCGAGCAGTACTTC
CASSFGLAGTEQYF
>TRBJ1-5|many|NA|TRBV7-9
TGTGCCAGCAGCTTAACGGGGAATCAGCCCCAGCATTTT
CASSLTGNQPQHF
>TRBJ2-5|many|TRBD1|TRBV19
TGTGCCAGTAGTATGAGGGGGCGTTCGGTTGGGAAGACCCAGTACTTC
CASSMRGRSVGKTQYF
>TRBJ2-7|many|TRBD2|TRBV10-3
TGTGCCAGCAGAGGGGCGGGAGCGCACTCCTACGAGCAGTACTTC
CASRGAGAHSYEQYF
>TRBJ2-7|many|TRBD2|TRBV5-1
TGCGCCAGCAGCTTGGGAGCTAGCGGGTGGGGGTCCCAATACGAGCAGTACTTC
CASSLGASGWGSQYEQYF